The source of this T cell receptor beta chain is a study of cytomegalovirus exposure and HLA in healthy donors. With 60 Vbeta and 13 Jbeta primers, the PCR was carried out. Method: immunoSEQ multiplex PCR; TCRdb's copy keeps in-frame clones and lacks some. The repertoire has about 160,000 clones, around 80% of them found once; the top ten carry around 5.8%. The V gene's germline CDR1 is SGHNT and CDR2 YENEEA. The CDR3 is 16 residues long. After removal of 0 bases from V and 4 bases from J, the junction contained 7 bases not matched to a gene. V is TRBV11-3 and J is TRBJ2-3, with 7 positions matching TRBD2. Sequencing was done on a sample of PBMCs. This receptor was taken from a male donor in good health and CMV-seropositive. The chain's CDR3 is CASSLDLGLISDTQYF. DNA for the CDR3: TGTGCCAGCAGCTTAGATTTGGGACTAATTTCAGATACGCAGTATTTT.